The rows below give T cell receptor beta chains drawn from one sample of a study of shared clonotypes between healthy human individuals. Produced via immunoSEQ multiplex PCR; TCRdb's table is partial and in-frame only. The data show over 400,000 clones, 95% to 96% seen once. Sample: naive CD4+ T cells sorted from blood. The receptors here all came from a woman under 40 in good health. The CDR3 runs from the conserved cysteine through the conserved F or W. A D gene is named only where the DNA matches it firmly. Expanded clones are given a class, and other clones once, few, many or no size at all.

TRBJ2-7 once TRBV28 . TGTGCCAGCGGGGTTTGGGGGACATCCTACGAGCAGTACTTC CASGVWGTSYEQYF
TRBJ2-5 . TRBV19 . TGTGCCAGTACCCACAGGGGGGGGGCGAACCCAACTGAGACCCAGTACTTC CASTHRGGANPTETQYF
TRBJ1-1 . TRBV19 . TGTGCCAGTAGTATCCGGGGGTTCGGGACTGAAGCTTTCTTT CASSIRGFGTEAFF
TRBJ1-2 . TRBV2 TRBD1 TGTGCCAGCGGAGACAGGGGAGACTATGGCTACACCTTC CASGDRGDYGYTF
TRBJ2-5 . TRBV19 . TGTGCCAGTAGTTTCGGGAAAGAGACCCAGTACTTC CASSFGKETQYF
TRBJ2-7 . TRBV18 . TGTGCCAGCTCCCCAGTATGGGGGGCCCGCTCCTACGAGCAGTACTTC CASSPVWGARSYEQYF
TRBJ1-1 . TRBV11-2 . TGTGCCAGCAGAATAAGGGAGATCAACACTGAAGCTTTCTTT CASRIREINTEAFF
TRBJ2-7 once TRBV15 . TGTGCCACCAGCAGAGATCAGGGGACAACCCTAGATTTC CATSRDQGTTLDF
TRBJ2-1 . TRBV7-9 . TGTGCCAGCAGCTTAGAGGGCAGAGCCAATGAGCAGTTCTTC CASSLEGRANEQFF
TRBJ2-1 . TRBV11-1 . TGTGCCAGCACGGGCAGGGCTGACTACAATGAGCAGTTCTTC CASTGRADYNEQFF
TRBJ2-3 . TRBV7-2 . TGTGCCAGCAGCTTAGTATCTGTCCTTCAGACAGATACGCAGTATTTT CASSLVSVLQTDTQYF
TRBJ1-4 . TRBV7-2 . TGTGCCAGCAGCTTAGAACGGTGGGGCGAAAAACTGTTTTTT CASSLERWGEKLFF
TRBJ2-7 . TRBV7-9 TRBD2 TGTGCCAGCAGCTCACTAGCGGGAGACTACGAGCAGTACTTC CASSSLAGDYEQYF
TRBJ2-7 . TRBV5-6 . TGTGCCAGCAGCTTGGTCGGGAGTAGTTACGAGCAGTACTTC CASSLVGSSYEQYF
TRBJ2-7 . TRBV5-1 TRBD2 TGCGCCAGCAGCACCGGGGAGGGACCGTCTAGCGGGAGGGCCTTTTACGAGCAGTACTTC CASSTGEGPSSGRAFYEQYF
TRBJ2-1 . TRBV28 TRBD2 TGTGCCAGCAGCCTAGCGGGAGGCGAGAATGAGCAGTTCTTC CASSLAGGENEQFF
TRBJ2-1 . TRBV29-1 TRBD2 TGCAGCGTTGGTTCCCTAGCGGGGCCCTATGAGCAGTTCTTC CSVGSLAGPYEQFF
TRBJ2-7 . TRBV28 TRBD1 TGTGCCAGCAGTTTATATCCGGGACAGGGCTACGAGCAGTACTTC CASSLYPGQGYEQYF
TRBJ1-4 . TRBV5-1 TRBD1 TGCGCCAGCAGCTTGCTAGGGGGCCAAGTTGAAAAACTGTTTTTT CASSLLGGQVEKLFF
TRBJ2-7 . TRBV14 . TGTGCCAGCAGCCAGGAGGGGCCCTTCGAGCAGTACTTC CASSQEGPFEQYF
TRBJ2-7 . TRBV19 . TGTGCCAGTAATTCTGGGTACGAGCAGTACTTC CASNSGYEQYF
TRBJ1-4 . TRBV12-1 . TGTGCCAGCAGCTTTACAGGGAGAAAACTGTTTTTT CASSFTGRKLFF
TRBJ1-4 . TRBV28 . TGTGCCAGCAGTTTTGGACGGAGAAATGAAAAACTGTTTTTT CASSFGRRNEKLFF
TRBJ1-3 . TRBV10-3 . TGTGCCATCAGTGATGAGTTGAGCTCTGGAAACACCATATATTTT CAISDELSSGNTIYF
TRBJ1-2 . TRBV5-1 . TGCGCCAGCAGCCCAGCCGGGGGGACTGACTATGGCTACACCTTC CASSPAGGTDYGYTF
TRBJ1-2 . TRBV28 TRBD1 TGTGCCAGCCGGACAGGGGGGGAAAACTATGGCTACACCTTC CASRTGGENYGYTF
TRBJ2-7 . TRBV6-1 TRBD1 TGTGCCAGCAGTTCGGGACAGTCCGCTGTTACCGAGCAGTACTTC CASSSGQSAVTEQYF